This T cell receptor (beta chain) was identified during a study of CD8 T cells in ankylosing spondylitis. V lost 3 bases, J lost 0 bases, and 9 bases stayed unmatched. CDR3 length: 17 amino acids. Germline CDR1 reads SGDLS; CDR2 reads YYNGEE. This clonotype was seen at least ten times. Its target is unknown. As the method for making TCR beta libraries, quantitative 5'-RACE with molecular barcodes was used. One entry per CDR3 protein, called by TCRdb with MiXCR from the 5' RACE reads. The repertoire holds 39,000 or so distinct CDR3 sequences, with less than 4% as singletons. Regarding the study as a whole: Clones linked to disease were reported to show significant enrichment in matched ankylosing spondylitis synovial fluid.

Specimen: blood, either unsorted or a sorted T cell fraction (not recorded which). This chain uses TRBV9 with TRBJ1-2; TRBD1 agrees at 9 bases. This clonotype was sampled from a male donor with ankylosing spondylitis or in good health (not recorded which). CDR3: CASSGRDRERTNYGYTF. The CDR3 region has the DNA TGTGCCAGCAGCGGCCGGGACAGGGAAAGAACTAACTATGGCTACACCTTC.